The TCR beta chain described here comes from a study of T cells after yellow fever vaccination. Whole-study context: Fractions low in cell number were prepared with SMART-Seq v4 Ultra Low Input.

This CDR3 contains 14 residues. CDR1 ENHRY and CDR2 SYGVKD come from the germline V gene. Trimming stripped 3 bases from V and 4 bases from J, with 11 bases between. MiXCR, applied by TCRdb to the 5' RACE reads, yields one record per CDR3 protein. The repertoire includes a few hundred thousand distinct CDR3 sequences, approximately 3.5% of them detected once, and about 19% sits in the top ten. In this sample, this clonotype turned up many times. V usage is TRBV10-3 and J usage is TRBJ2-3, with D unclear. This specimen was PBMCs, taken 15 days after the yellow fever booster vaccination. This sequence originates from a man aged 18-30 years who received the YFV17D yellow fever vaccine. CDR3 sequence (DNA): TGTGCCATCAGTGACCTCGGGCCCCCAGATACGCAGTATTTT. Encoded protein: CAISDLGPPDTQYF.